The 12 T cell receptor beta chains below come from one sample, sequenced in a study of T cell responses to AZD1222 COVID-19 vaccine. TCRdb's table, derived via immunoSEQ multiplex PCR, lists solely in-frame clones and lacks some. The profile covers around 66,000 clones, with more than 75% appearing a single time and around 4.9% taken by the ten largest. The starting material was peripheral blood, obtained 28 days after the second dose of the MenACWY control vaccine. The source of these receptors is an adult who received the MenACWY meningococcal vaccine as a control.

This chain connects TRBV2 to TRBJ2-1; a weak D match, TRBD2 (6 bases). Germline V gene lookup returns CDR1 SNHLY and CDR2 FYNNEI. The V gene lost 0 bases and the J gene lost 0 bases, with 12 bases spanning the gap. The CDR3 length is 17 residues. In DNA, the CDR3 is TGTGCCAGCAGTGAAGCGGCGGGGCCGAGCTCCTACAATGAGCAGTTCTTC. This sequence encodes CASSEAAGPSSYNEQFF. Complete variable domain (other parts from reference TRBV2 and TRBJ2-1): EPEVTQTPSHQVTQMGQEVILRCVPISNHLYFYWYRQILGQKVEFLVSFYNNEISEKSEIFDDQFSVERPDGSNFTLKIRSTKLEDSAMYFCASSEAAGPSSYNEQFFGPGTRLTVL.

The V and J genes are TRBV5-1 and TRBJ1-1; 7 bases are a match to TRBD1. CDR1 SGHRS and CDR2 YFSETQ come from the germline V gene. This CDR3 comprises 15 residues. V was pared by 2 bases and J by 1 base, with 5 bases of the junction left unmatched. The CDR3 nucleotides read TGCGCCAGCAGCTTACAGGGGACCCCGAACACTGAAGCTTTCTTT. Protein: CASSLQGTPNTEAFF.

The J gene is TRBJ2-1, the V gene TRBV5-5; D not resolved. The CDR3 is 15 amino acids. V gave up 4 bases and J gave up 2 bases, with 13 bases separating them. Germline V lookup: CDR1 SGHKS, CDR2 YYEKEE (reference sequence). The CDR3 loop reads CASSPGPRTYNEQFF. CDR3 nucleotide sequence: TGTGCCAGCAGCCCCGGGCCGCGGACCTACAATGAGCAGTTCTTC.

The chain uses TRBV19 and TRBJ1-5; D unresolved. This CDR3 comprises 13 residues. V dropped 5 bases and J dropped 3 bases, with 8 bases sitting between them. CDR1 and CDR2 (germline): LNHDA, SQIVND (reference sequence). CDR3 protein: CASSYSNNQPQHF. The CDR3 nucleotides read TGTGCCAGTAGTTACAGCAACAATCAGCCCCAGCATTTT.

V gene TRBV28 combines with J gene TRBJ1-4, with a tentative D call TRBD1 (5 bases). CDR3 length: 15 residues. V lost 5 bases and J lost 7, with 17 bases in between. In germline, CDR1 is MDHEN, CDR2 SYDVKM. The CDR3 sequence is CASSTLRGVGEKLFF. The DNA for the CDR3 is TGTGCCAGCAGTACCCTTCGGGGGGTCGGTGAAAAACTGTTTTTT. The full variable domain, rest sourced from reference TRBV28 and TRBJ1-4, is DVKVTQSSRYLVKRTGEKVFLECVQDMDHENMFWYRQDPGLGLRLIYFSYDVKMKEKGDIPEGYSVSREKKERFSLILESASTNQTSMYLCASSTLRGVGEKLFFGSGTQLSVL.

This rearrangement joins TRBV7-2 to TRBJ1-6; D unclear. The V gene's germline CDR1 is SGHTA and CDR2 FQGNSA. The CDR3 is 14 amino acids. The V and J ends lost 3 bases and 14 bases respectively, with 17 bases between them. The CDR3 spells CASSFSDTPRTLHF. CDR3 nucleotides: TGTGCCAGCAGCTTTTCTGACACCCCTCGAACCCTCCACTTT.

The chain has TRBV24-1 and TRBJ1-1, with 7 bases identical to TRBD1. The CDR3 runs 15 residues. CDR1 and CDR2 from the germline V gene are KGHDR and SFDVKD. Trimming removed 3 bases from V and 4 bases from J; junction bases left unmatched: 7. DNA of the CDR3: TGTGCCACCAGTGATCGCCGGGACAGCGGCACTGAAGCTTTCTTT. It is translated as CATSDRRDSGTEAFF.

The rearrangement uses TRBV6-5 and TRBJ2-7; a weak D match, TRBD2 (6 bases). Germline V gives CDR1 MNHEY, CDR2 SVGAGI. The CDR3 contains 13 residues. Trimming cost V 10 bases and J 3 bases, with 16 bases left between them. CDR3 sequence reads: CATIDFGGYEQYF. CDR3 nucleotides: TGTGCCACCATAGATTTCGGGGGCTACGAGCAGTACTTC.

This clone has a single count. The V and J genes are TRBV30 and TRBJ2-2; D is possibly TRBD1 or TRBD2 (5 bases each). CDR1 is GTSNPN and CDR2 is SVGIG in the germline V gene (reference sequence). The CDR3 has 16 amino acids. V was shortened by 4 bases and J by 0 bases, with 15 bases between the two germline ends. This CDR3 reads CAWTSGTFPNTGELFF. CDR3 sequence (DNA): TGTGCCTGGACCTCCGGGACCTTCCCGAACACCGGGGAGCTGTTTTTT.

The CDR3 here is CATTGAARTGELFF. CDR3 in DNA: TGTGCCACTACGGGCGCCGCACGGACCGGGGAGCTGTTTTTT. This chain connects TRBV28 to TRBJ2-2; D gene uncertain. The CDR3 is made up of 14 amino acids. Trimming took off 10 bases at V and 5 bases at J, with 17 bases between the two ends. Germline loops: CDR1 MDHEN, CDR2 SYDVKM.

CDR3 DNA sequence: TGCAGCGCCTTAGCGGGGGGGCCAGATACGCAGTATTTT. Its translation: CSALAGGPDTQYF. The V gene is TRBV29-1, the J gene TRBJ2-3; the match to TRBD2 covers 11 bases. The trim removed 7 bases at V and 4 bases at J, leaving 4 bases unmatched. In germline, CDR1 is SQVTM, CDR2 ANQGSEA. There are 13 residues in the CDR3.

The chain joins TRBV5-5 to TRBJ2-7, with D possibly being TRBD2 (6 bases). The V gene lost 0 bases and the J gene lost 9 bases, with 10 bases spanning the gap. Germline V gene sequence: CDR1 SGHKS, CDR2 YYEKEE (reference sequence). The CDR3 totals 12 residues. The CDR3 loop is CASSLAGGRQYF. CDR3 DNA sequence: TGTGCCAGCAGCTTGGCCGGGGGACGGCAGTACTTC.